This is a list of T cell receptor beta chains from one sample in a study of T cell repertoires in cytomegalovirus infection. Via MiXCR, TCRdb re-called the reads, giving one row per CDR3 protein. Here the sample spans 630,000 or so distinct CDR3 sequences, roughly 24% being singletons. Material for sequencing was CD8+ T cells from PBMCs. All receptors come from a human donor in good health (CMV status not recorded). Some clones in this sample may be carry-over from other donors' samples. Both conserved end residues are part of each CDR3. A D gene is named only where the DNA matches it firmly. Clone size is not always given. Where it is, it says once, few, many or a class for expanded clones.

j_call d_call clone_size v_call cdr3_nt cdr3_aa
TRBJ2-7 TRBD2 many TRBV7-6 TGTGCCAGCAGCCAGTACGGGGGGGATTCCTACGAGCAGTACTTC CASSQYGGDSYEQYF
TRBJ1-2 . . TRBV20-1 TGCAGTGCTAGAGGGAGGGGCGCGGGGGGCTACACCTTC CSARGRGAGGYTF
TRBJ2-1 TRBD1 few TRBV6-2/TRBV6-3 TGTGCCAGCAGGGGGACAGGGTGGGGTAATGAGCAGTTCTTC CASRGTGWGNEQFF
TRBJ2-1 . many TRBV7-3 TGTGCCAGCAGCTCCGTGGGGGATGAGCAGTTCTTC CASSSVGDEQFF
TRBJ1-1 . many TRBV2 TGTGCCGTCCTAACAGAGAACACTGAAGCTTTCTTT CAVLTENTEAFF
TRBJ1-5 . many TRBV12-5 TGTGCTAGTGGTTTGGGCGTCAATCAGCCCCAGCATTTT CASGLGVNQPQHF
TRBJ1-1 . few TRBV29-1 TGCAGCGTTGGGCAGGGGGAAGCTTTCTTT CSVGQGEAFF
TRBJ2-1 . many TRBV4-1 TGCGCCAGCAGCTTTGAATCAGGGGTGGATGAGCAGTTCTTC CASSFESGVDEQFF
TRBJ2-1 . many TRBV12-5 TGTGCTAGTGGTTTGGGCCAAGGGGATGAGCAGTTCTTC CASGLGQGDEQFF
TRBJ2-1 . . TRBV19 TGTGCCAGTAGTATCATAGCCGTTAGCTCCTACAATGAGCAGTTCTTC CASSIIAVSSYNEQFF
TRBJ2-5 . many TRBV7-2 TGTGCCAGCAGCCGCTGGGCCGTCGAAGAGACCCAGTACTTC CASSRWAVEETQYF
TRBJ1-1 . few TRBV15 TGTGCCACCAGCAGAGACCGGACCCGGGTCGCTGAAGCTTTCTTT CATSRDRTRVAEAFF
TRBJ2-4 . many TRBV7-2 TGTGCCAGCAGCTTAGCTGTAGGGCTCGTCGCCAAAAACATTCAGTACTTC CASSLAVGLVAKNIQYF
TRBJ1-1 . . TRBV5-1 TGCGCCAGCAGCTTGGGAGGGAACACTGAAGTTTTCTTT CASSLGGNTEVFF
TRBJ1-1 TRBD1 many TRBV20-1 TGCAGTGCTAGAAGGGGGCGCGATGTAGCTTTCTTT CSARRGRDVAFF
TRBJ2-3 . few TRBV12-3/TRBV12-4 TGTGCCAGCAGTCCCACCGGGACGGCGACTGAAGATACGCAGTATTTT CASSPTGTATEDTQYF
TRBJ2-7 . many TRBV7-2 TGTGCCAGCAGGGCTCCCTACGAGCAGTACTTC CASRAPYEQYF
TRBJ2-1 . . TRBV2 TGTGCCAGCAGTGAGGACTTAAACTCCTACAATGAGCAGTTCTTC CASSEDLNSYNEQFF
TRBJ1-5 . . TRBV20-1 TGCAGTGCTAGAGATGGAGGGATACATAGCAATCAGCCCCAGCATTTT CSARDGGIHSNQPQHF
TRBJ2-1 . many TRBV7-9 TGTGCCAGCAGCTCTAGTGGCTACTTGGGGTTCTTC CASSSSGYLGFF
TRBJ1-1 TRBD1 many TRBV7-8 TGTGCCAGCAGCCAGACAGGGGGTCACACTGAAGCTTTCTTT CASSQTGGHTEAFF
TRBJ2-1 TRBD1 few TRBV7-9 TGTGCCAGCAGCTTACAGGACAGGGACAACAATGAGCAGTTCTTC CASSLQDRDNNEQFF
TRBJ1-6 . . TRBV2 TGTGCCAGCATCAGTTGGAATTCACCCCTCCACTTT CASISWNSPLHF
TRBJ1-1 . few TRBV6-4 TGTGCCAGCAGTGACCCGGCCACCGCCGAAGCTTTCTTT CASSDPATAEAFF
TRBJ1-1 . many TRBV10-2 TGCGCCAGCATATTAGGGGGAGGGACTGAAGCTTTCTTT CASILGGGTEAFF
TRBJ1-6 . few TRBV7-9 TGTGCCAGCAGCCCCCCCGGTCGGGCGTCCAATTCACCCCTCCACTTT CASSPPGRASNSPLHF
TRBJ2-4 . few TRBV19 TGTGCCAAGCACCGGGACCCCAGGACTATAGCCAAAAACATTCAGTACTTC CAKHRDPRTIAKNIQYF
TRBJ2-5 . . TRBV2 TGTGCCAGCGGGTGGAGGGGAGACAAAGAGACCCAGTACTTC CASGWRGDKETQYF